This TCR beta chain was identified in a study of cytomegalovirus exposure and HLA in healthy donors. Study findings and constraints: Under in vitro conditions, three CMV-associated chains were confirmed as specific for CMV antigens. The tendency of first-cohort TCR clusters to co-occur in the 120 or so validation repertoires emerged from a later analysis.

TCRdb's copy holds only in-frame clones and misses some; the assay was immunoSEQ multiplex PCR. The sample yields 85,000 to 130,000 clones, roughly 90% seen once. Donors came from a validation cohort of 95 to 150 subjects, distinct from the first 666-subject cohort. Points on this clone: Its antigen is unknown.

The CDR3 totals 15 residues. CDR1 and CDR2 (germline): LGHNA, YSLEER. With 4 bases removed from V and 2 bases from J, the gap between germline ends came to 13 bases. The sample was PBMCs. The clonotype comes from a woman aged 18-29 years in good health and CMV-seropositive. The chain couples TRBV4-3 to TRBJ2-3, with D tentatively TRBD2 (5 bases). CDR3 sequence: CASSPQSGSTDTQYF. For the CDR3, the DNA is TGCGCCAGCAGCCCCCAGAGCGGCTCCACAGATACGCAGTATTTT.